The rows below give T cell receptor beta chains drawn from one sample of a study of vaccination effects on CD4 cells after COVID-19. The repertoire was sequenced with immunoSEQ multiplex PCR; TCRdb's copy has only in-frame clones and lacks some. This sample has fewer than 20,000 clones, with about 70% found just once. No antigen is known for these receptors. Sequences were derived from CD4+ T cells from PBMCs cultured with HCoV-NL63 spike peptides, sampled after COVID-19 vaccination. Receptor source: a human donor who received a COVID-19 vaccine. Both conserved end residues are part of each CDR3. D genes are given only for firm matches. Rows give clone size only sometimes, using once, few, many, or a class for an expanded clone.

clone size,CDR3 length,V gene,J gene,D gene,CDR3 protein,CDR3 DNA
NA,16,TRBV7-8,TRBJ1-3,NA,CASSLTTGSSGNTIYF,TGTGCCAGCAGCTTAACAACGGGGAGTTCTGGAAACACCATATATTTT
NA,12,TRBV27,TRBJ1-1,NA,CASSRAAGQAFF,TGTGCCAGCAGTAGGGCAGCAGGGCAAGCTTTCTTT
NA,15,TRBV6-6,TRBJ2-1,NA,CASSFRDPMPPEQFF,TGTGCCAGCAGTTTCCGGGACCCAATGCCCCCTGAGCAGTTCTTC
NA,16,TRBV29-1,TRBJ2-1,NA,CSVEDVGTAGYNEQFF,TGCAGCGTTGAAGACGTCGGGACAGCGGGATACAATGAGCAGTTCTTC
NA,17,TRBV28,TRBJ2-6,TRBD1,CASSPGTGMPGANVLTF,TGTGCCAGCAGTCCCGGGACAGGGATGCCTGGGGCCAACGTCCTGACTTTC
NA,13,TRBV5-4,TRBJ2-7,NA,CASSFTGALEQYF,TGTGCCAGCAGCTTTACGGGGGCTCTCGAGCAGTACTTC
NA,15,TRBV5-1,TRBJ1-1,TRBD1,CASSIRDSVNTEAFF,TGCGCCAGCAGCATCCGGGACAGCGTGAACACTGAAGCTTTCTTT
NA,13,TRBV12-5,TRBJ2-7,NA,CASGLGVNYEQYF,TGTGCTAGTGGTTTGGGGGTGAACTACGAGCAGTACTTC
NA,15,TRBV3-1/TRBV3-2,TRBJ1-2,TRBD1,CASSPSDRERLGYTF,TGTGCCAGCAGCCCGTCAGACAGGGAACGGCTAGGCTACACCTTC
NA,15,TRBV13,TRBJ1-5,NA,CASSLRREGNQPQHF,TGTGCCAGCAGCTTACGCAGGGAGGGCAATCAGCCCCAGCATTTT
NA,15,TRBV11-3,TRBJ2-1,TRBD2,CASSYSSGSSNEQFF,TGTGCCAGCAGCTACTCTAGCGGGAGCTCGAATGAGCAGTTCTTC
once,14,TRBV7-2,TRBJ1-2,NA,CASSLGTDMGGYTF,TGTGCCAGCAGCTTAGGGACAGACATGGGGGGCTACACCTTC